The 5 T cell receptor beta chains given below trace back to one sample, sequenced in a study of CD8+ T cells in alopecia areata. In each case, RNA was isolated and then reverse transcribed into cDNA as the sequencing template. Only in-frame clones appear in the TCRdb table, and some are missing; sequencing was by immunoSEQ multiplex PCR. In the table there are some 150,000 clones, about 50% of which are singletons. Specimen: CD8+ T cells sorted from blood, collected at week 0. Every receptor here comes from a human donor with alopecia areata.

This chain links TRBV9 with TRBJ2-2; 10 bases map to TRBD1. The CDR3 totals 19 residues. Germline V lookup: CDR1 SGDLS, CDR2 YYNGEE. After removal of 3 bases from V and 3 bases from J, the junction contained 14 bases not matched to a gene. CDR3: CASSAGRLTGGADTGELFF. In DNA form, the CDR3 reads TGTGCCAGCAGCGCGGGACGACTGACAGGGGGCGCCGACACCGGGGAGCTGTTTTTT.

This clone was picked up a small number of times. This rearrangement joins TRBV4-3 to TRBJ2-1; 9 nucleotides line up with TRBD2. Germline V gives CDR1 LGHNA, CDR2 YSLEER. V lost 4 bases and J lost 6; bases outside the gene matches: 10. The length of the CDR3 is 16 residues. Here the CDR3 DNA reads TGCGCCAGCAGCCCCCTGGGAGCGGGGGGCGGCAATGAGCAGTTCTTC. Translation: CASSPLGAGGGNEQFF.

The chain recombines TRBV15 with TRBJ2-5; unclear D gene. V lost 1 base and J 5 bases, leaving 11 bases between the germline ends. This CDR3 spans 14 amino acids. Germline CDR1 and CDR2: LNHNV and YYDKDF (reference sequence). CDR3 in amino acids: CATSRVVGEETQYF. CDR3 bases: TGTGCCACCAGCAGAGTGGTCGGAGAGGAGACCCAGTACTTC.

Concerning this clone itself: The same CDR3 also results from other DNA sequences found in this sample. CDR3 sequence reads: CASSQGDRAYEQYF. The CDR3 DNA reads as TGCGCCAGCAGCCAAGGTGACAGGGCCTACGAGCAGTACTTC. The chain is built from TRBV4-1 and TRBJ2-7, with 7 nucleotides matching TRBD1. Trimming at V came to 1 base and at J to 2 bases, leaving 2 bases not matched to a gene. The germline V gene encodes CDR1 MGHRA and CDR2 YSYEKL. The CDR3 extends over 14 amino acids.

The chain has TRBV5-6 and TRBJ2-1; 7 bases fit TRBD2. V was clipped by 4 bases and J by 4 bases; unmatched bases: 5. CDR1 SGHDT and CDR2 YYEEEE come from the germline V gene. This CDR3 spans 14 amino acids. CDR3 amino acids: CASSTGTIYNEQFF. The CDR3 DNA follows: TGTGCCAGCAGCACCGGGACTATTTACAATGAGCAGTTCTTC.